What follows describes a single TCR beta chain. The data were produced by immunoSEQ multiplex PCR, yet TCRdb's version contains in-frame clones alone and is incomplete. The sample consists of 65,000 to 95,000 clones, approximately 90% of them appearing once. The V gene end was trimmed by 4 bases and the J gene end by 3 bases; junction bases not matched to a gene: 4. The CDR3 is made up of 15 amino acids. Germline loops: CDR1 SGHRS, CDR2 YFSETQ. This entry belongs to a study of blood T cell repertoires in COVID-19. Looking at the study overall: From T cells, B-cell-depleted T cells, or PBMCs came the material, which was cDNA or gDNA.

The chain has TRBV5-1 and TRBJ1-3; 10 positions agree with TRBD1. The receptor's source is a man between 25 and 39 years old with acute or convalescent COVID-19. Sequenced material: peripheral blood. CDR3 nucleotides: TGCGCCAGCAGCGCAGACAGGGGGCATGGAAACACCATATATTTT. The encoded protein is CASSADRGHGNTIYF.